The rows below give T cell receptor beta chains drawn from one sample of a study of cytotoxic CD8 clonotypes in ibrutinib-treated CLL. Produced via immunoSEQ multiplex PCR; TCRdb's table is partial and in-frame only. The repertoire holds about 130,000 clones, with 60% to 85% as singletons. Sequenced material: PBMCs, taken after 24 months of ibrutinib treatment. These receptors came from a human donor with chronic lymphocytic leukemia. Both conserved end residues are part of each CDR3. The D gene is left open where the match is weak. Clone size, where shown, is once, few, many, or a class for clones that have expanded.

clone_size,v_call,j_call,d_call,cdr3_nt,cdr3_aa
few,TRBV9,TRBJ2-2,.,TGTGCCAGCAGCGTAGTCCCGGACACCGGGGAGCTGTTTTTT,CASSVVPDTGELFF
.,TRBV27,TRBJ2-6,TRBD2,TGTGCCAGCAGTTCGACCGGACTAGCCCACTCTGGGGCCAACGTCCTGACTTTC,CASSSTGLAHSGANVLTF
.,TRBV5-1,TRBJ2-7,.,TGCGCCAGCAGCTTGGGGCAGGGTGAGTCCTACGAGCAGTACTTC,CASSLGQGESYEQYF
.,TRBV28,TRBJ2-1,TRBD2,TGTGCCAGCAGTTTATCCCCCGGGACTAGCGGTTACAATGAGCAGTTCTTC,CASSLSPGTSGYNEQFF
.,TRBV6-5,TRBJ1-1,.,TGTGCCAGCAGTCCCCGGGCCCTAAGATCGACTGAAGCTTTCTTT,CASSPRALRSTEAFF
.,TRBV4-3,TRBJ2-7,TRBD1,TGCGCCAGCAGCCAAGACCCGGGACAGGGAGGGCAGTACTTC,CASSQDPGQGGQYF
many,TRBV19,TRBJ2-5,.,TGTGCCAGTAGCCAAGAGGGCGGAAGACAAGAGACCCAGTACTTC,CASSQEGGRQETQYF
few,TRBV29-1,TRBJ2-4,.,TGCAGCGCAGGGCCCCAAAACATTCAGTACTTC,CSAGPQNIQYF
.,TRBV29-1,TRBJ2-3,.,TGCAGCACTACAGGGTTAACAGATACGCAGTATTTT,CSTTGLTDTQYF
.,TRBV19,TRBJ2-7,.,TGTGCCAGTAGTATGGGGCCCCAGCCAGGGGCAGACGAGCAGTACTTC,CASSMGPQPGADEQYF
.,TRBV16,TRBJ1-2,.,TGTGCCAGCAGCCAGGGCCTCGATGGCTACACCTTC,CASSQGLDGYTF
few,TRBV11-2,TRBJ2-5,TRBD2,TGTGCCAGCAGCTCCCTACTAGCGAACCAAGAGACCCAGTACTTC,CASSSLLANQETQYF
.,TRBV4-1,TRBJ2-2,.,TGCGCCAGCAGCCAAGCCGGGACATCCCGGGGCGGGGAGCTGTTTTTT,CASSQAGTSRGGELFF
.,TRBV28,TRBJ1-2,.,TGTGCCAGCAGCCGTCCCGGGGTTAAGTATGGCTACACCTTC,CASSRPGVKYGYTF
.,TRBV15,TRBJ2-2,.,TGTGCCACCAGCAGAGAGTACGGCCAGAACACCGGGGAGCTGTTTTTT,CATSREYGQNTGELFF
.,TRBV7-2,TRBJ2-3,.,TGTGCCAGCAGCTCACACAGCACAGATACGCAGTATTTT,CASSSHSTDTQYF
.,TRBV18,TRBJ1-4,.,TGTGCCAGCTCATCACCCGGGCTAGGGGCAACTAATGAAAAACTGTTTTTT,CASSSPGLGATNEKLFF
.,TRBV7-6,TRBJ2-5,TRBD2,TGTGCCAGCAGCTTAGTTCCTAGCGGGAGCGGGGAGACCCAGTACTTC,CASSLVPSGSGETQYF
few,TRBV7-2,TRBJ2-2,.,TGTGCCAGCAGCCGACGGACGGCTAGTATAGGGTACACCGGGGAGCTGTTTTTT,CASSRRTASIGYTGELFF
.,TRBV29-1,TRBJ2-7,TRBD2,TGCAGCGCCCGGGGGGACGCCGCTGCCTCTTACGAGCAGTACTTC,CSARGDAAASYEQYF
.,TRBV4-2,TRBJ1-2,TRBD1,TGTGCCAGCAGCGGAGACAGGGGGATTGGCTATGGCTACACCTTC,CASSGDRGIGYGYTF
.,TRBV4-2,TRBJ1-1,.,TGTGCCAGCAGCCCAGGGACGGGAGCGTGGAGGACTGAAGCTTTCTTT,CASSPGTGAWRTEAFF
many,TRBV25-1,TRBJ1-5,.,TGTGCCAGCAGTGAAGGGGCTGAGGGCAATCAGCCCCAGCATTTT,CASSEGAEGNQPQHF
.,TRBV9,TRBJ1-6,TRBD1,TGTGCCAGCAGCTGGACCGAGACAGGGGGTGATTTGGATTCACCCCTCCACTTT,CASSWTETGGDLDSPLHF
once,TRBV6-1,TRBJ1-2,.,TGTGCCAGCAGAAGGTCAGCAGCCTATGGCTACACCTTC,CASRRSAAYGYTF
.,TRBV7-2,TRBJ2-5,.,TGTGCCAGCAGCTTAGGCTGGCCCCTCGGGGTCCAAGAGACCCAGTACTTC,CASSLGWPLGVQETQYF
.,TRBV13,TRBJ2-3,.,TGTGCCAGCAGCCCCTGGGCCCAAGGCCCAGATACGCAGTATTTT,CASSPWAQGPDTQYF
.,TRBV19,TRBJ1-2,.,TGTGCCAGTAGTGGGGGGGCTGACTATGGCTACACCTTC,CASSGGADYGYTF
.,TRBV21-1,TRBJ1-2,.,TGTGCCAGCAGCAAAGCTCCTAACACGTACGGGAAGGATGGCTACACCTTC,CASSKAPNTYGKDGYTF
.,TRBV5-1,TRBJ1-2,.,TGCGCCAGCAGCCCCCGGACGGCTAACTATGGCTACACCTTC,CASSPRTANYGYTF
.,TRBV19,TRBJ2-1,.,TGTGCCAGTAGCGCTCAGACAGGAGTCTCCTACAATGAGCAGTTCTTC,CASSAQTGVSYNEQFF
.,TRBV5-1,TRBJ2-3,TRBD2,TGCGCCAGCAGCTTGGCGGCTAGCGGGGGTGTTTCGTTACTCACAGATACGCAGTATTTT,CASSLAASGGVSLLTDTQYF
.,TRBV28,TRBJ2-7,.,TGTGCCAGCAGTTTACAGGGCCCCTACGAGCAGTACTTC,CASSLQGPYEQYF
.,TRBV7-2,TRBJ2-1,TRBD2,TGTGCCAGCAGCTTTCCGAGGGGGACTAGCCTCAATGAGCAGTTCTTC,CASSFPRGTSLNEQFF
.,TRBV10-3,TRBJ2-1,.,TGTGCCATCAGTGAGTCGAGGGGCCATGAGCAGTTCTTC,CAISESRGHEQFF
.,TRBV11-2,TRBJ1-2,.,TGTGCCAGCAGCCTGGGGCAGGGTTCGGGCTACACCTTC,CASSLGQGSGYTF
.,TRBV18,TRBJ2-2,.,TGTGCCAGCTCACCACCGGTGATGGCCGGGGAGCTGTTTTTT,CASSPPVMAGELFF
.,TRBV19,TRBJ2-2,.,TGTGCCAGTAGTATAGGGGTCTACAACACCGGGGAGCTGTTTTTT,CASSIGVYNTGELFF
few,TRBV11-1,TRBJ2-1,.,TGTGCCAGCAGCGGATACAGGGACAATGAGCAGTTCTTC,CASSGYRDNEQFF
.,TRBV11-2,TRBJ1-2,TRBD1,TGTGCCAGCAGCTTAACCGGGGCCGGGACAGGGGTCGGCTACACCTTC,CASSLTGAGTGVGYTF
.,TRBV5-1,TRBJ2-7,.,TGCGCCAGCAGCTTGGTTAAGGGCGAGCAGTACTTC,CASSLVKGEQYF
once,TRBV7-2,TRBJ2-5,.,TGTGCCAGCAGCTCCGGACGGTGGGAGGAGACCCAGTACTTC,CASSSGRWEETQYF
.,TRBV27,TRBJ2-7,TRBD2,TGTGCCAGCAGTAGCGGGGGTCCCTACGAGCAGTACTTC,CASSSGGPYEQYF
.,TRBV18,TRBJ2-5,TRBD2,TGTGCCAGCTCACCCGGCGCGGGAGGAGGAGAGACCCAGTACTTC,CASSPGAGGGETQYF